These 30 T cell receptor beta chains were all obtained from the same sample, sequenced in a study of human T cells and chemical hapten exposure (TCRdb year 2021). The protocol used for the library was RACE. Sequencing relied on a NextSeq 500. The raw public reads went through TCRdb reprocessing: fastp at Q25, MiXCR clone calling, in-frame beta chains kept. Rows are unified per CDR3 protein, each entry keeping the most common DNA and genes. The sample table shows around 60,000 distinct CDR3 sequences, and around 7% are seen once. The top ten hold over 1.5% of the sample. Read against the paper, the sample's time point label means: pre-sensitization, week 0. The label giving this sample's treatment or condition can be read as: therapeutic diphenylcyclopropenone sensitization with weekly scalp DPC. The source material was whole blood, sampled in connection with sensitization to the hapten diphenylcyclopropenone (DPC). The source is a woman aged 25-40 years with alopecia areata. Some clones in this sample may be carry-over from other donors' samples.

This chain connects TRBV7-6 to TRBJ1-1; maybe TRBD1 (6 bases). The ends were cut back, 5 bases at V and 4 bases at J, with 14 bases in the middle. The CDR3 contains 14 residues. Germline loops: CDR1 SGHVS, CDR2 FNYEAQ. In nucleotides, the CDR3 is TGTGCCAGCAGCGTTAAACAGGGCCCCACTGAAGCTTTCTTT. Its translation is CASSVKQGPTEAFF.

This rearrangement joins TRBV9 to TRBJ1-1; 9 bases line up with TRBD1. CDR3 length equals 16 residues. Losses at the gene ends were 5 bases for V and 7 bases for J; bases not matched to a gene: 15. Germline values: CDR1 SGDLS, CDR2 YYNGEE. The CDR3 DNA sequence: TGTGCCAGCAGAGCCGTCCCGGGACAGGGTTCGGGTGAAGCTTTCTTT. It is translated as CASRAVPGQGSGEAFF.

This clonotype was seen a few times. The chain links TRBV7-9 to TRBJ1-1; 10 positions match TRBD1. The CDR3 has 15 amino acids. The J segment lost 1 base and the V segment lost 6 bases, leaving 5 bases of the junction unmatched. Germline assignment: CDR1 SEHNR and CDR2 FQNEAQ (reference sequence). CDR3 in DNA: TGTGCCAGCAGTCACGGGACAGGGGAGAACACTGAAGCTTTCTTT. It encodes CASSHGTGENTEAFF. The entire variable domain, with the rest obtained from reference TRBV7-9 and TRBJ1-1, is as follows: DTGVSQNPRHKITKRGQNVTFRCDPISEHNRLYWYRQTLGQGPEFLTYFQNEAQLEKSRLLSDRFSAERPKGSFSTLEIQRTEQGDSAMYLCASSHGTGENTEAFFGQGTRLTVV.

Ten or more counts support this clonotype. The rearrangement links TRBV12-3 or TRBV12-4 to TRBJ1-2, with 10 bases that match TRBD1. The CDR3 runs to 17 residues. With 6 bases clipped from V and 3 bases from J, the junction kept 13 bases outside the gene matches. The CDR3 here is CASRIATGQGFDYGYTF. Here the CDR3 DNA reads TGTGCCAGCAGAATAGCAACGGGACAGGGGTTTGACTATGGCTACACCTTC.

The sample holds many counts of this clonotype. This chain uses TRBV12-3 or TRBV12-4 with TRBJ1-3, with 7 bases matching TRBD1. The V gene end was trimmed by 5 bases and the J gene end by 5 bases; junction bases not matched to a gene: 12. CDR3 length: 16 amino acids. The CDR3: CASSAGDSGRRNTIYF. The CDR3 bases are TGTGCCAGCAGTGCGGGGGACAGTGGAAGAAGAAACACCATATATTTT.

This chain connects TRBV7-9 to TRBJ2-1; D unclear. V lost 7 bases, J lost 6 bases, and 7 bases lay in between. The CDR3 covers 11 residues. The germline CDR1 and CDR2 sequences are SEHNR and FQNEAQ (reference sequence). CDR3: CASTPFNEQFF. The CDR3 region has the DNA TGTGCCAGCACGCCCTTCAATGAGCAGTTCTTC.

This clonotype was observed at least ten times. The rearrangement uses TRBV29-1 and TRBJ2-2; D ambiguous. Germline V CDR1 and CDR2: SQVTM, ANQGSEA. V dropped 4 bases and J dropped 7 bases, with 7 bases sitting between them. The CDR3 totals 11 residues. The CDR3 spells CSVGQNGELFF. The DNA for the CDR3 is TGCAGCGTTGGCCAGAACGGGGAGCTGTTTTTT.

This clonotype showed up many times. J is TRBJ1-5 and V is TRBV28, with 7 bases identical to TRBD1. The germline V gene has CDR1 MDHEN and CDR2 SYDVKM. The length of the CDR3 is 14 residues. Trimming at V came to 5 bases and at J to 4 bases, leaving 5 bases not matched to a gene. CDR3 nucleotide sequence: TGTGCCAGCAGTATCCAACAGGGGAATCAGCCCCAGCATTTT. Its protein is CASSIQQGNQPQHF.

At least ten counts were recorded for this clonotype. The chain recombines TRBV29-1 with TRBJ2-3; the match to TRBD2 covers 10 bases. Germline V lookup: CDR1 SQVTM, CDR2 ANQGSEA. The CDR3 totals 15 residues. The junction had 2 bases not matched to a gene; V was cut back by 1 base and J by 1 base. DNA for the CDR3: TGCAGCGTTGAAGCCGGGACTAGCGGCACAGATACGCAGTATTTT. It specifies CSVEAGTSGTDTQYF.

This clonotype was seen at least ten times. The chain couples TRBV12-3 or TRBV12-4 to TRBJ1-1; 9 positions agree with TRBD1. The CDR3 length is 16 residues. V lost 5 bases, J lost 7 bases, and 14 bases stayed unmatched. CDR3 amino acids: CASSATGGNGASEAFF. CDR3 sequence (DNA): TGTGCCAGCAGTGCGACAGGGGGAAATGGTGCAAGTGAAGCTTTCTTT.

This clonotype occurred many times. This rearrangement joins TRBV14 to TRBJ2-3; D is unresolved. The CDR3 totals 13 residues. The germline V gene encodes CDR1 SGHDN and CDR2 FVKESK. V lost 4 bases, J lost 0 bases, and 5 bases lay in between. This chain's CDR3 is CASSRQSTDTQYF. The CDR3 DNA sequence: TGTGCCAGCAGCCGGCAGAGCACAGATACGCAGTATTTT.

The sample holds many counts of this clonotype. The chain employs TRBV10-3 and TRBJ2-5; possible D gene TRBD1, 5 bases. Per germline, CDR1 ENHRY and CDR2 SYGVKD. The CDR3 totals 15 residues. Trimming cost V 3 bases and J 0 bases, with 11 bases left between them. The CDR3 bases are TGTGCCATCAGTGACTCAAGGGGCAACCAAGAGACCCAGTACTTC. Protein: CAISDSRGNQETQYF.

This clonotype was recorded many times. The rearrangement links TRBV12-3 or TRBV12-4 to TRBJ2-7, with D maybe TRBD1 (5 bases). Trimming removed 0 bases at V and 0 bases at J, with 15 bases between. The CDR3 sequence is 17 residues long. CDR3 coding DNA: TGTGCCAGCAGTTTAGCGCATGGGGCCCTTCCCTCCTACGAGCAGTACTTC. This gives the protein CASSLAHGALPSYEQYF.

The chain employs TRBV20-1 and TRBJ1-3; D might be TRBD1 (6 bases). The CDR3 sequence is 14 residues long. V lost 3 bases and J lost 4, with 13 bases in between. Germline CDR1 is DFQATT and CDR2 is SNEGSKA (reference sequence). The CDR3 DNA sequence: TGCAGTGCTAGGGGACAATCGGGGGGAAACACCATATATTTT. It codes for CSARGQSGGNTIYF.

The CDR3 nucleotides read TGTGCCAGCAAAAACCAGGGGGCTCCCCTCCACTTT. Amino acids: CASKNQGAPLHF. The rearrangement links TRBV27 to TRBJ1-6; 8 bases match TRBD1. The CDR3 covers 12 residues. The V gene's germline CDR1 is MNHEY and CDR2 SMNVEV (reference sequence). V dropped 7 bases and J dropped 13; count of bases not matched to a gene: 6.

This clonotype has just a few counts. The V gene is TRBV20-1, the J gene TRBJ1-1; a weak D match, TRBD1 (6 bases). V lost 1 base to trimming and J lost 1 base, with 7 bases between them. Germline-derived CDR1 and CDR2 are DFQATT and SNEGSKA (reference sequence). The CDR3 totals 13 residues. Here the CDR3 reads CSARARGNTEAFF. CDR3 DNA sequence: TGCAGTGCTAGAGCCAGGGGGAACACTGAAGCTTTCTTT.

The rearrangement uses TRBV30 and TRBJ1-1; 7 nucleotides line up with TRBD1. The J segment lost 5 bases and the V segment lost 3 bases, leaving 3 bases of the junction unmatched. The germline CDR1 and CDR2 sequences are GTSNPN and SVGIG (reference sequence). The CDR3 is 12 residues long. DNA of the CDR3: TGTGCCTGGAGCACAGGGGTGACTGAAGCTTTCTTT. Translated: CAWSTGVTEAFF. The variable domain in full, completed from reference TRBV30 and TRBJ1-1, reads SQTIHQWPATLVQPVGSPLSLECTVEGTSNPNLYWYRQAAGRGLQLLFYSVGIGQISSEVPQNLSASRPQDRQFILSSKKLLLSDSGFYLCAWSTGVTEAFFGQGTRLTVV.

V is TRBV2 and J is TRBJ1-1, with 9 positions matching TRBD1. V shed 8 bases, J shed 2 bases, and the junction held 9 bases outside the gene matches. Germline CDR1 and CDR2: SNHLY and FYNNEI. The CDR3 totals 15 residues. In DNA, the CDR3 is TGTGCCAGCGAATGGGACAGGGAACCAAACACTGAAGCTTTCTTT. The encoded protein is CASEWDREPNTEAFF. Based on the CDR3 plus reference TRBV2 and TRBJ1-1, the full variable domain is EPEVTQTPSHQVTQMGQEVILRCVPISNHLYFYWYRQILGQKVEFLVSFYNNEISEKSEIFDDQFSVERPDGSNFTLKIRSTKLEDSAMYFCASEWDREPNTEAFFGQGTRLTVV.

This clonotype was detected many times. The gene calls are TRBV28 and TRBJ2-5; D assignment may be TRBD1 or TRBD2 (5 bases each). The V and J ends lost 5 bases and 2 bases respectively, with 15 bases between them. The CDR3 length is 15 residues. Germline CDR1 reads MDHEN; CDR2 reads SYDVKM. The CDR3 DNA follows: TGTGCCAGCAGTCCCCGGGGCGGGCGTCAAGAGACCCAGTACTTC. Its translation: CASSPRGGRQETQYF.

This clonotype was observed at least ten times. CDR3 nucleotides: TGTGCCAGCAGGTTTTACAGGGAAACCTATGGCTACACCTTC. Its protein is CASRFYRETYGYTF. The V and J genes are TRBV7-2 and TRBJ1-2; D perhaps matches TRBD1 (6 bases). The CDR3 extends over 14 amino acids. V lost 6 bases and J 4 bases, leaving 15 bases between the germline ends. Germline CDR1 SGHTA, CDR2 FQGNSA.

Many counts were recorded for this clonotype. The V and J genes are TRBV19 and TRBJ2-4; no firm D call. V was clipped by 7 bases and J by 1 base, with 11 bases between them. Germline V gene sequence: CDR1 LNHDA, CDR2 SQIVND (reference sequence). CDR3 size: 14 residues. CDR3 DNA: TGTGCCAGTAAGAATCCGCTGGCCAAAAACATTCAGTACTTC. Its translation: CASKNPLAKNIQYF.

The table lists this clonotype with a few counts. The genes are TRBV30 and TRBJ1-4, with 7 bases matching TRBD1. This CDR3 has 13 amino acids. After removal of 2 bases from V and 7 bases from J, the junction contained 4 bases not matched to a gene. In germline, CDR1 is GTSNPN, CDR2 SVGIG (reference sequence). The CDR3 spells CAWSRDSREKLFF. Written as DNA, the CDR3 is TGTGCCTGGAGTAGGGACAGTCGTGAAAAACTGTTTTTT.

This clonotype was counted at least ten times. This sequence joins TRBV6-5 and TRBJ1-6; D is uncertain. Trimming stripped 2 bases from V and 9 bases from J, with 14 bases between. CDR1 is MNHEY, CDR2 SVGAGI, per germline. CDR3 size: 15 residues. This chain's CDR3 is CASSYNRPVGSPLHF. CDR3 nucleotide sequence: TGTGCCAGCAGTTACAACAGACCAGTCGGTTCACCCCTCCACTTT.

The chain carries TRBV6-6 and TRBJ1-5; TRBD1 aligns across 9 bases. CDR1 is MNHNY and CDR2 is SVGAGI in the germline V gene (reference sequence). The CDR3 spans 14 residues. The J segment lost 6 bases and the V segment lost 3 bases, leaving 3 bases of the junction unmatched. The CDR3 region has the DNA TGTGCCAGCAGTTATGGGACAGGGACTCAGCCCCAGCATTTT. Protein product: CASSYGTGTQPQHF.

This rearrangement joins TRBV5-1 to TRBJ1-1; TRBD1 agrees at 7 bases. Germline assignment: CDR1 SGHRS and CDR2 YFSETQ. V lost 3 bases, J lost 1 base, and 3 bases stayed unmatched. The CDR3 runs to 14 residues. The CDR3 spells CASSWDRPNTEAFF. DNA for the CDR3: TGCGCCAGCAGCTGGGACAGACCGAACACTGAAGCTTTCTTT.

This clonotype came up many times. The chain has TRBV29-1 and TRBJ1-1; no clear D gene. The V end was cut by 3 bases, the J end by 10 bases, with 12 bases between. The CDR3 totals 11 residues. CDR1 SQVTM and CDR2 ANQGSEA come from the germline V gene. CDR3 loop: CSVESLSGAFF. In DNA form, the CDR3 reads TGCAGCGTTGAGTCTCTTTCCGGAGCTTTCTTT.

The chain combines TRBV27 with TRBJ1-3; 7 nucleotides align to TRBD1. The CDR3 covers 16 residues. Germline V lookup: CDR1 MNHEY, CDR2 SMNVEV (reference sequence). The V gene end was trimmed by 8 bases and the J gene end by 0 bases; junction bases not matched to a gene: 10. This CDR3 is CASSTGRDSSGNTIYF. The DNA for the CDR3 is TGTGCCAGCTCAACTGGCCGGGACAGCTCTGGAAACACCATATATTTT.

This clonotype was seen ten or more times. This chain links TRBV6-5 with TRBJ2-1, with D perhaps matching TRBD2 (6 bases). The germline V and J ends were trimmed by 5 bases and 8 bases, with 10 bases remaining between them. The CDR3 spans 12 residues. The germline gives CDR1 MNHEY, CDR2 SVGAGI. The CDR3 nucleotides are TGTGCCAGCAGTCGGAGGGCACATGAGCAGTTCTTC. Protein sequence: CASSRRAHEQFF.

This clonotype occurred many times. The chain employs TRBV29-1 and TRBJ2-5; 11 nucleotides match TRBD2. V shed 1 base, J shed 2 bases, and the junction held 12 bases outside the gene matches. The CDR3 covers 18 residues. Germline V gives CDR1 SQVTM, CDR2 ANQGSEA. The CDR3 spells CSVEVWLAGGAEQETQYF. In nucleotides, the CDR3 is TGCAGCGTTGAAGTGTGGCTAGCGGGGGGCGCGGAACAAGAGACCCAGTACTTC.

This clonotype was picked up many times. The V gene is TRBV3-1, the J gene TRBJ1-2; a weak D match, TRBD1 (6 bases). Germline loops: CDR1 LGHDT, CDR2 YNNKEL (reference sequence). V gave up 4 bases and J gave up 4 bases, with 16 bases separating them. CDR3 length: 15 amino acids. The DNA for the CDR3 is TGTGCCAGCAGCCGAAGAGGAGGGGGGAGCTATGGCTACACCTTC. Translated, it gives CASSRRGGGSYGYTF.